These 16 T cell receptor beta chains were sequenced from one sample in a study of cytomegalovirus exposure and HLA in healthy donors. Primers: 60 Vbeta forward and 13 Jbeta reverse. TCRdb's copy holds only in-frame clones and misses some; the assay was immunoSEQ multiplex PCR. Altogether about 200,000 clones are present, roughly 73% being singletons, with the ten largest covering 1.5% to 2%. Material for sequencing was PBMCs. The receptors were sampled from a woman aged 25 to 45 in good health and CMV-seronegative.

This rearrangement joins TRBV7-9 to TRBJ2-7; TRBD1 matches 8 bases. There are 15 residues in the CDR3. Trimming took 5 bases from V and 3 from J; bases not matched to a gene: 9. Per germline, CDR1 SEHNR and CDR2 FQNEAQ (reference sequence). In DNA, the CDR3 is TGTGCCAGCAGCCCCCCCGGGACAGGCTACTACGAGCAGTACTTC. Residues: CASSPPGTGYYEQYF.

V and J are TRBV9 and TRBJ1-2; D not resolved. With 3 bases removed from V and 1 base from J, the gap between germline ends came to 7 bases. Germline values: CDR1 SGDLS, CDR2 YYNGEE. The CDR3 runs 13 residues. CDR3 in DNA: TGTGCCAGCAGCGGGCCGATTAACTATGGCTACACCTTC. Protein product: CASSGPINYGYTF.

This rearrangement joins TRBV19 to TRBJ2-3; D gene unclear. In germline, CDR1 is LNHDA, CDR2 SQIVND (reference sequence). Trimming removed 5 bases from V and 0 bases from J, with 12 bases in between. The CDR3 sequence is 15 residues long. The CDR3 DNA reads as TGTGCCAGTAGTCTCGGGTCGCAGAGCACAGATACGCAGTATTTT. Translating it yields CASSLGSQSTDTQYF.

V and J are TRBV6-5 and TRBJ2-5; 10 nucleotides line up with TRBD1. J was trimmed by 6 bases and V by 6 bases; bases with no gene match: 7. CDR1 MNHEY and CDR2 SVGAGI come from the germline V gene. This CDR3 spans 14 amino acids. The CDR3 loop is CASSSGTGAQTQYF. The DNA for the CDR3 is TGTGCCAGCAGCTCCGGGACAGGGGCCCAGACCCAGTACTTC.

The CDR3 loop is CASSEYVPGQGYGYTF. As DNA, the CDR3 is TGTGCCAGCAGTGAATATGTACCGGGACAGGGGTACGGCTACACCTTC. This chain connects TRBV6-1 to TRBJ1-2; 10 bases agree with TRBD1. Germline trimming cut 2 bases from V and 8 bases from J; bases unmatched to any gene: 11. There are 16 residues in the CDR3. Germline CDR1 reads MNHNS; CDR2 reads SASEGT.

The V gene is TRBV7-9, the J gene TRBJ2-1; 7 nucleotides line up with TRBD1. V gave up 5 bases and J gave up 5 bases; unmatched junction bases: 3. This CDR3 contains 13 residues. Germline assignment: CDR1 SEHNR and CDR2 FQNEAQ (reference sequence). The CDR3, as DNA: TGTGCCAGCAGCCACGGGACAGACAATGAGCAGTTCTTC. It encodes CASSHGTDNEQFF.

This chain connects TRBV18 to TRBJ2-2; no firm D call. V lost 1 base and J 6 bases, leaving 6 bases between the germline ends. This CDR3 spans 13 amino acids. In germline, CDR1 is KGHSH, CDR2 LQKENI. The CDR3 loop is CASSPLSAGELFF. CDR3 sequence (DNA): TGTGCCAGCTCACCACTCTCCGCCGGGGAGCTGTTTTTT. The variable domain in full, with the rest retrieved from reference TRBV18 and TRBJ2-2, is NAGVMQNPRHLVRRRGQEARLRCSPMKGHSHVYWYRQLPEEGLKFMVYLQKENIIDESGMPKERFSAEFPKEGPSILRIQQVVRGDSAAYFCASSPLSAGELFFGEGSRLTVL.

The J gene is TRBJ1-5, the V gene TRBV19, with 7 bases fitting TRBD1. Germline CDR1 is LNHDA and CDR2 is SQIVND (reference sequence). The CDR3 is 15 amino acids. J was trimmed by 5 bases and V by 4 bases; bases with no gene match: 8. CDR3 protein: CASSTPGQGDQPQHF. CDR3 DNA: TGTGCCAGTAGTACCCCCGGGCAGGGGGATCAGCCCCAGCATTTT.

The chain carries TRBV7-9 and TRBJ2-7, with D perhaps matching TRBD1 (5 bases). V shed 2 bases and J shed 1 base, with 9 bases lying between them. The CDR3 is 14 residues long. The germline V gene has CDR1 SEHNR and CDR2 FQNEAQ (reference sequence). The CDR3 reads CASSLRGNSYEQYF. The CDR3 bases are TGTGCCAGCAGCTTAAGGGGCAATTCCTACGAGCAGTACTTC.

The rearrangement uses TRBV7-9 and TRBJ1-4, with TRBD1 matching 8 bases. Unmatched junction bases numbered 9, after V lost 4 bases and J lost 8 bases. Germline V gene lookup returns CDR1 SEHNR and CDR2 FQNEAQ (reference sequence). This CDR3 contains 15 residues. CDR3 residues: CASSSRQGMREKLFF. The CDR3 DNA is TGTGCCAGCAGCTCTCGACAGGGGATGAGGGAAAAACTGTTTTTT.

V and J are TRBV28 and TRBJ2-3; 9 nucleotides match TRBD2. This CDR3 region has 16 residues. From germline, CDR1 is MDHEN and CDR2 SYDVKM. Trimming cost V 3 bases and J 2 bases; bases outside gene matches: 6. The CDR3 protein is CASSLGAGGDTDTQYF. In DNA form, the CDR3 reads TGTGCCAGCAGTTTGGGGGCGGGAGGGGACACAGATACGCAGTATTTT.

This chain uses TRBV4-2 with TRBJ2-1; D is perhaps TRBD2 (5 bases). Germline-derived CDR1 and CDR2 are LGHNA and YNFKEQ. V dropped 1 base and J dropped 7 bases, with 11 bases sitting between them. CDR3 size: 14 residues. The DNA for the CDR3 is TGTGCCAGCAGCCAAGCCCTTGGGAGTAATGAGCAGTTCTTC. It specifies CASSQALGSNEQFF.

The chain is built from TRBV5-1 and TRBJ2-1; TRBD2 matches 12 bases. The germline V gene encodes CDR1 SGHRS and CDR2 YFSETQ. Germline trimming cut 3 bases from V and 1 base from J; bases unmatched to any gene: 5. The CDR3 length is 17 residues. CDR3 loop: CASSSGLAGISYNEQFF. CDR3 bases: TGCGCCAGCAGCTCCGGACTAGCGGGAATTTCCTACAATGAGCAGTTCTTC.

This clone was seen a few times. Other DNA sequences in this sample translate to the same CDR3. This rearrangement joins TRBV5-1 to TRBJ1-3; unclear D gene. Germline V lookup: CDR1 SGHRS, CDR2 YFSETQ. The ends were cut back, 4 bases at V and 4 bases at J, with 12 bases in the middle. This CDR3 contains 14 residues. CDR3 DNA sequence: TGCGCCAGCAGCCAAGTGGGAGGGGGAAACACCATATATTTT. Residues: CASSQVGGGNTIYF.

The gene calls are TRBV27 and TRBJ2-2; TRBD1 aligns across 7 bases. Germline assignment: CDR1 MNHEY and CDR2 SMNVEV (reference sequence). There are 16 residues in the CDR3. V shed 5 bases and J 4 bases; nucleotides not matched to a gene: 10. CDR3 in DNA: TGTGCCAGCAGTACCTACTTGACAGGGAGCACCGGGGAGCTGTTTTTT. It encodes CASSTYLTGSTGELFF.

The chain has TRBV13 and TRBJ2-7, with no clear D. V lost 4 bases and J 6 bases, leaving 19 bases between the germline ends. CDR1 and CDR2 from the germline V gene are PRHDT and FYEKMQ (reference sequence). This CDR3 spans 15 amino acids. The CDR3 nucleotides read TGTGCCAGCAGCTACCCCGTGGGCCAGAGACGCGAGCAGTACTTC. This translates into CASSYPVGQRREQYF. Together with reference TRBV13 and TRBJ2-7, the CDR3 gives the full variable domain: AAGVIQSPRHLIKEKRETATLKCYPIPRHDTVYWYQQGPGQDPQFLISFYEKMQSDKGSIPDRFSAQQFSDYHSELNMSSLELGDSALYFCASSYPVGQRREQYFGPGTRLTVT.